The clone carrying this T cell receptor (beta chain) was seen ten or more times. Antigen specificity is unknown. Reverse transcription used approximately 500 ng RNA and constant-region primers for alpha and beta. Each of the alpha and beta chains got its own library through chain-specific third strand synthesis with indices. TCRdb recomputed calls from the 5' RACE reads with MiXCR, one row per CDR3 protein. The sample holds under 15,000 distinct CDR3 sequences, 5.1% seen once. This specimen comes from a study of HIV-infected patients and healthy controls. Whole-study findings and limits: In HIV-infected patients, the apparent post-therapy Gini index recovery did not replicate in size-matched data. Compared with controls, mean Gini indices were significantly raised in HIV-infected repertoires, possibly indicating oligoclonality. HIV-infected patients shared fewer CDR3 sequences between individuals than healthy controls. Only sixteen HIV-infected individuals were processed, a major limit on how widely findings apply.

CDR1 is DFQATT and CDR2 is SNEGSKA in the germline V gene (reference sequence). Deletions cut 5 bases from V and 5 bases from J, with 15 bases between. The CDR3 consists of 13 residues. Whole blood was used without fractionation, so all unsorted peripheral T cells were included. Sequencing input: blood. This rearrangement joins TRBV20-1 to TRBJ1-1, with D possibly TRBD1 on 6 matching bases. This sequence originates from an adult in good health. CDR3 residues: CSAPTSRGTEAFF. CDR3 DNA: TGCAGTGCTCCGACTTCGAGGGGGACTGAAGCTTTCTTT.